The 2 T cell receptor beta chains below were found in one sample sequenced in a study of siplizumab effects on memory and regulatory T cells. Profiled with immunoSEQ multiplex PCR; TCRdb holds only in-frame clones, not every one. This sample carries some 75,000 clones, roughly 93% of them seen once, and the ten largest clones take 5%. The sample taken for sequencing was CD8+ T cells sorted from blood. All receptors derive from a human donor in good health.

The CDR3 loop is CASSLQLKHF. CDR3 coding DNA: TGTGCCAGCAGTTTACAGCTTAAGCATTTT. The chain has TRBV6-6 and TRBJ1-5; D not resolved. The CDR3 totals 10 residues. Trimming left V 4 bases short and J 14 bases short, with 9 bases between. Germline V gene lookup returns CDR1 MNHNY and CDR2 SVGAGI (reference sequence).

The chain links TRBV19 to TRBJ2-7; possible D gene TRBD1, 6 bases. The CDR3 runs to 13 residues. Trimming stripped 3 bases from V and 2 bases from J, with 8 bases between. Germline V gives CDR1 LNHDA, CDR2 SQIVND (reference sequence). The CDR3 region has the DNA TGTGCCAGTAGTATCGAGGGGGCCTACGAGCAGTACTTC. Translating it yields CASSIEGAYEQYF.